This T cell receptor (beta chain) was sequenced during a study of cytomegalovirus exposure and HLA in healthy donors. Notes on this clone: Its antigen is not known.

PCR primers comprised 60 Vbeta and 13 Jbeta primers. TCRdb's table, derived via immunoSEQ multiplex PCR, lists solely in-frame clones and lacks some. This repertoire comprises around 140,000 clones; its ten largest clones make up around 2.4%. Study conclusions and caveats: As was reported, the classifier diagnosed cytomegalovirus status with high specificity and sensitivity.

The ends lost 6 bases at V and 5 bases at J; junction bases unmatched: 4. The CDR3 is made up of 14 amino acids. Germline V gives CDR1 KGHSH, CDR2 LQKENI. This receptor was obtained from a young woman in good health and CMV-seronegative. The V and J genes are TRBV18 and TRBJ2-3; the match to TRBD2 covers 11 bases. Sequenced input: PBMCs. The CDR3 here is CASSLGLAEDTQYF. The DNA for the CDR3 is TGTGCCAGCTCGCTGGGACTAGCGGAAGATACGCAGTATTTT.